This is a list of T cell receptor beta chains from one sample in a study of OX40 agonist ivuxolimab in advanced cancers. Generated by immunoSEQ multiplex PCR, the TCRdb table keeps only in-frame clones and is missing some. This sample yields roughly 50,000 clones, of which around 80% are seen a single time; roughly 12% belongs to the top ten. The sample here was CD4+ or CD8+ T cells sorted from blood, taken in a trial of the OX40 agonist ivuxolimab. The origin of the receptors is an adult with an advanced solid tumor such as melanoma, head and neck, liver or kidney cancer. CDR3s include the opening cysteine and the closing phenylalanine or tryptophan. A D gene is named only where the DNA matches it firmly. Size tells how often a clone was seen (once, few, many) or the class of an expanded clone, and some rows leave it out.

>NA|TRBJ2-2|NA|TRBV18
TGTGCCAGCTCACCACGCCCCACCGGGGAGCTGTTTTTT
CASSPRPTGELFF
>NA|TRBJ2-7|NA|TRBV9
TGTGCCAGCAGCGTAGACCAGGGTACCTACGAGCAGTACTTC
CASSVDQGTYEQYF
>NA|TRBJ2-2|NA|TRBV19
TGTGCCAGTAGTAGAGGGGACACCGGGGAGCTGTTTTTT
CASSRGDTGELFF
>few|TRBJ2-2|TRBD2|TRBV10-2
TGCGCCAGTACTAGCGGCGGACGGGAGCTGTTTTTT
CASTSGGRELFF
>NA|TRBJ1-2|NA|TRBV28
TGTGCCAGCAGTTGGGGGGCGGGGTCCTATGGCTACACCTTC
CASSWGAGSYGYTF
>NA|TRBJ2-5|TRBD1|TRBV14
TGTGCCAGCAGCCAAGACTCGTCGTCCACAGGGGGCCTCCAAGAGACCCAGTACTTC
CASSQDSSSTGGLQETQYF
>NA|TRBJ1-1|NA|TRBV19
TGTGCCAGTACCCCGAAAGCCGGGGGAGGCTACACTGAAGCTTTCTTT
CASTPKAGGGYTEAFF
>NA|TRBJ2-2|NA|TRBV9
TGTGCCAGCAGCGTAGGGCCAGGGAACACCGGGGAGCTGTTTTTT
CASSVGPGNTGELFF
>NA|TRBJ1-5|NA|TRBV28
TGTGCCAGCAGTTTATCGGGGCGCGGCGGTCAGCCCCAGCATTTT
CASSLSGRGGQPQHF
>NA|TRBJ1-5|NA|TRBV4-3
TGCGCCAGCAGCCAAGGGTCCGGAGGGGGTCAGCCCCAGCATTTT
CASSQGSGGGQPQHF
>NA|TRBJ2-2|NA|TRBV7-3
TGTGCCAGCAGCTCTGGGTCCACGAACACCGGGGAGCTGTTTTTT
CASSSGSTNTGELFF
>once|TRBJ1-1|NA|TRBV2
TGTGCCAGCAGTGAAGCAGGCCGGGAAGCGGGGACTGAAGCTTTCTTT
CASSEAGREAGTEAFF
>NA|TRBJ1-2|TRBD1|TRBV5-4
TGTGCCAGCAGTACGGACAGGGACTATGGCTACACCTTC
CASSTDRDYGYTF
>NA|TRBJ2-3|TRBD1|TRBV4-3
TGCGCCAGCAGCCAAATGCAGGGGGCTGAAGATACGCAGTATTTT
CASSQMQGAEDTQYF
>NA|TRBJ1-1|NA|TRBV5-4
TGTGCCAGCAGCTTGGGAGGTGGCCTGAACACTGAAGCTTTCTTT
CASSLGGGLNTEAFF
>NA|TRBJ2-5|NA|TRBV7-9
TGTGCCAGCAGCTTAGCGGGCGGGAAAGAGACCCAGTACTTC
CASSLAGGKETQYF
>NA|TRBJ1-1|NA|TRBV4-2
TGTGCCAGCAGCCAAGATTTAGAGGGTTCGGGTGAAGCTTTCTTT
CASSQDLEGSGEAFF
>NA|TRBJ2-7|TRBD1|TRBV30
TGTGCCTGGAGTGGGACAGGGGGCATATACGAGCAGTACTTC
CAWSGTGGIYEQYF
>NA|TRBJ2-3|TRBD2|TRBV5-1
TGCGCCAGCAGCTTCGCCGTGGCTAGCGGGGGGACTAGCACAGATACGCAGTATTTT
CASSFAVASGGTSTDTQYF
>NA|TRBJ2-1|TRBD2|TRBV5-1
TGCGCCAGCAGCGAAAGGACTAGCGGGGGGCCCTACAATGAGCAGTTCTTC
CASSERTSGGPYNEQFF
>NA|TRBJ2-5|TRBD2|TRBV7-9
TGTGCCAGCAGCTGGACTGGGGGGGTCGAGACCCAGTACTTC
CASSWTGGVETQYF
>NA|TRBJ1-1|NA|TRBV5-1
TGCGCCAGCAGCTTGGTTCCGGGAAACACTGAAGCTTTCTTT
CASSLVPGNTEAFF
>NA|TRBJ2-5|NA|TRBV5-1
TGCGCCAGCAGCTTGGAGGCTGGTTTTCAAGAGACCCAGTACTTC
CASSLEAGFQETQYF
>NA|TRBJ2-5|TRBD1|TRBV18
TGTGCCAGCTCACCAAGGACAGGGGGATTCGAGACCCAGTACTTC
CASSPRTGGFETQYF
>NA|TRBJ1-2|NA|TRBV5-1
TGCGCCAGCAGCTTGGGTATGGGCAGCTATGGCTACACCTTC
CASSLGMGSYGYTF
>NA|TRBJ2-2|NA|TRBV7-3
TGTGCCAGCAGCCCCTCGGGACCGAACACCGGGGAGCTGTTTTTT
CASSPSGPNTGELFF
>NA|TRBJ2-7|NA|TRBV7-9
TGTGCCAGCAGCCCCCCTGCAGGGACCTCCTACGAGCAGTACTTC
CASSPPAGTSYEQYF
>NA|TRBJ2-1|TRBD1|TRBV5-1
TGCGCCAGCAGCGCGACAGGGGTAAGCTCCTACAATGAGCAGTTCTTC
CASSATGVSSYNEQFF
>NA|TRBJ2-7|TRBD2|TRBV4-3
TGCGCCAGCAGCCAAGGAGCCTTATCGAGGGTAGCTAGCGGGAGCTCCTACGAGCAGTACTTC
CASSQGALSRVASGSSYEQYF
>NA|TRBJ2-1|TRBD1|TRBV2
TGTGCCAGCAGTAGGCAGGGGGAAAACAATGAGCAGTTCTTC
CASSRQGENNEQFF
>NA|TRBJ1-5|NA|TRBV10-3
TGTGCCATCAAGGGGGAGGGGGGTCAGCCCCAGCATTTT
CAIKGEGGQPQHF
>NA|TRBJ2-7|NA|TRBV6-6
TGTGCCAGCAGTTACCCCCCGGCAAGCTCCTACGAGCAGTACTTC
CASSYPPASSYEQYF
>NA|TRBJ2-1|NA|TRBV5-4
TGTGCCAGCACCTTAATACCCTTATACAATGAGCAGTTCTTC
CASTLIPLYNEQFF
>NA|TRBJ2-2|TRBD1|TRBV7-2
TGTGCCAGCAGCCGCCCTCGGGGACAGGGGGCGAACACCGGGGAGCTGTTTTTT
CASSRPRGQGANTGELFF
>NA|TRBJ1-2|TRBD1|TRBV9
TGTGCCAGCAGCGCACAGGGGAATTTGGCTGGCTACACCTTC
CASSAQGNLAGYTF
>NA|TRBJ2-1|NA|TRBV25-1
TGTGCCAGCAGTGAATTCGCCCGCGTGTTCTTC
CASSEFARVFF
>few|TRBJ2-1|NA|TRBV4-2
TGTGCCAGCAGCCAAGGGGACAAATCCTACAATGAGCAGTTCTTC
CASSQGDKSYNEQFF
>NA|TRBJ2-3|NA|TRBV7-9
TGTGCCAGCAGCTTGGGATCTGGAGATACGCAGTATTTT
CASSLGSGDTQYF
>NA|TRBJ2-2|NA|TRBV7-7
TGTGCCAGCAGCCCCAGACAGCCTCAGTTGGGCGGGGAGCTGTTTTTT
CASSPRQPQLGGELFF
>NA|TRBJ1-1|NA|TRBV6-1
TGTGCCAGCAGTGAAAGGGCCGGCAACACTGAAGCTTTCTTT
CASSERAGNTEAFF
>NA|TRBJ2-2|NA|TRBV5-6
TGTGCCAGCAGCCTTTCAGGGCTCTATCTTGGTTGGGAGCTGTTTTTT
CASSLSGLYLGWELFF
>NA|TRBJ2-5|NA|TRBV4-2
TGTGCCAGCAGCCAAGCACGGGTTACGGGTTTGGAGACCCAGTACTTC
CASSQARVTGLETQYF
>once|TRBJ2-3|TRBD2|TRBV25-1
TGTGCCAGCAGGGCGTCGCTAGCGGGGGGCGTCGATACGCAGTATTTT
CASRASLAGGVDTQYF
>once|TRBJ2-1|NA|TRBV5-4
TGTGCCAGCAGTTGGGACGGGCGCGATGAGCAGTTCTTC
CASSWDGRDEQFF
>once|TRBJ1-1|NA|TRBV25-1
TGTGCCAGCAGTGAAGGGCTTTCTGAAGCTTTCTTT
CASSEGLSEAFF
>once|TRBJ2-1|NA|TRBV19
TGTGCCAGTTCCCCAGGCAGGGCCCACAATGAGCAGTTCTTC
CASSPGRAHNEQFF
>few|TRBJ2-5|TRBD1|TRBV2
TGTGCCAGCAGTCCCGAGAGACAGGGGAAAGAGACCCAGTACTTC
CASSPERQGKETQYF
>NA|TRBJ2-7|NA|TRBV21-1
TGTGCCAGCAGCGGCGGTTCCTCCTACGAGCAGTACTTC
CASSGGSSYEQYF
>NA|TRBJ1-5|NA|TRBV7-2
TGTGCCAGCAGCTTAGGTCCGAGTCAGCCCCAGCATTTT
CASSLGPSQPQHF
>NA|TRBJ2-5|NA|TRBV2
TGTGCCAGCAGTACTCTTCTCGAGACCCAGTACTTC
CASSTLLETQYF
>NA|TRBJ2-3|NA|TRBV27
TGTGCCAGCAGTTTAGGGTCGGGCACAGATACGCAGTATTTT
CASSLGSGTDTQYF
>few|TRBJ2-2|NA|TRBV5-5
TGTGCCAGCAGCTTGGGGAGTGGGGCAGATAGCAAGTCCGGGGAGCTGTTTTTT
CASSLGSGADSKSGELFF
>NA|TRBJ1-5|NA|TRBV6-1
TGTGCCAGCAGTGAATCGGGAGGGGGGGTGGTAAATCAGCCCCAGCATTTT
CASSESGGGVVNQPQHF
>NA|TRBJ1-1|NA|TRBV5-1
TGCGCCAGCAGCTTGGATACCGGGACAGAAGCTTTCTTT
CASSLDTGTEAFF
>NA|TRBJ2-5|TRBD1|TRBV7-9
TGTGCCAGCGCCGCTATGACAGGGTTTCAAGGGACCCAGTACTTC
CASAAMTGFQGTQYF
>NA|TRBJ2-5|NA|TRBV20-1
TGCAGTGCAGTCCTGGGAGAGACCCAGTACTTC
CSAVLGETQYF
>NA|TRBJ2-5|TRBD2|TRBV6-1
TGTGCCAGCAGTGAATCCACTAGCGGGGAGTACCAAGAGACCCAGTACTTC
CASSESTSGEYQETQYF
>NA|TRBJ2-1|NA|TRBV19
TGTGCCAGTAGTATACGGGTGGGGAAGTACAATGAGCAGTTCTTC
CASSIRVGKYNEQFF
>NA|TRBJ2-3|NA|TRBV30
TGTGCCTGGAGTGGCCAGACGTGGCCGTACACAGATACGCAGTATTTT
CAWSGQTWPYTDTQYF